This TCR beta chain was recorded in a study of identical twins. Study findings and constraints: Low generation-probability sequences were in excess among twin-shared out-of-frame alpha sequences. It was cross-sectional statistical analysis, not following the same donors, that the conclusions relied on. Carriage of fewer insertions was seen in abundant cord blood beta clonotypes, whereas memory repertoires showed none.

This clonotype occurred many times. Its matching antigen is unknown. TCRdb analysed the 5' RACE reads with MiXCR anew, one entry per CDR3 protein. The repertoire includes some 500,000 distinct CDR3 sequences, less than 25% of them detected once, and 0.8% to 1% sits in the top ten. Germline CDR1 is MNHNS and CDR2 is SASEGT. With 4 bases removed from V and 3 bases from J, the gap between germline ends came to 10 bases. The CDR3 totals 14 residues. The sample also formed part of further work on T cells expressing NK-cell markers.

Sequencing input: CD4+ T cells sorted from blood. This sequence joins TRBV6-1 and TRBJ1-5; possibly TRBD1 for D (5 bases). The receptor comes from a woman between 18 and 29 years old in good health. This CDR3 reads CASSGQGLNQPQHF. The CDR3 DNA follows: TGTGCCAGCAGTGGCCAGGGACTCAATCAGCCCCAGCATTTT.